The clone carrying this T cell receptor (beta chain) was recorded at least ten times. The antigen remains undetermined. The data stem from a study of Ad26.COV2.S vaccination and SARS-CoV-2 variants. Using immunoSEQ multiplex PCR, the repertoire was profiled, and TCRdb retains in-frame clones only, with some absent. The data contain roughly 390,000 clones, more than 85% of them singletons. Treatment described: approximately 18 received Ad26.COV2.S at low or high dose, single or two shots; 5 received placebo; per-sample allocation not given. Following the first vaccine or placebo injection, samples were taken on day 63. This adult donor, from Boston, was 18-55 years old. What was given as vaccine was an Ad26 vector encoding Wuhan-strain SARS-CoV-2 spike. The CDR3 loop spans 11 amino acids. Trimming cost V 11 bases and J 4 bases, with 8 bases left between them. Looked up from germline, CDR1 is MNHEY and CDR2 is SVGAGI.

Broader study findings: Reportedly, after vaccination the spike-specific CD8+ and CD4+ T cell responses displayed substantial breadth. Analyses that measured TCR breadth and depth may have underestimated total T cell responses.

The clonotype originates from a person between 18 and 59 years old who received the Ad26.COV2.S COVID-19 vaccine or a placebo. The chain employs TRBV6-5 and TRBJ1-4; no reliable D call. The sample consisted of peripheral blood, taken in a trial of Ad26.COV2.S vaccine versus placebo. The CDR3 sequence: CAASYNEKLFF. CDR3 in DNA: TGTGCCGCCAGCTATAATGAAAAACTGTTTTTT.